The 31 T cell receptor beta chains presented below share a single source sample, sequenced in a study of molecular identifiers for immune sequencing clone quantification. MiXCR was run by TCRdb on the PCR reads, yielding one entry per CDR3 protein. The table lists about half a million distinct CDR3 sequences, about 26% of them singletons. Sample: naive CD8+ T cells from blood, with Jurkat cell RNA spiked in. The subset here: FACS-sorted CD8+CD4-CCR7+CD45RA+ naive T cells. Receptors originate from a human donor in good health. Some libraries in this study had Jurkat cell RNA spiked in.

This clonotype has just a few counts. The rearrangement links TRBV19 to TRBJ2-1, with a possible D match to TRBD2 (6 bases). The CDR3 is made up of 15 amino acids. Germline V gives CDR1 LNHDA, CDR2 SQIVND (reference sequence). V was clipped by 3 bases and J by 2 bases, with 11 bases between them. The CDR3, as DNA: TGTGCCAGTAGTATGGGGGGTGGGGCCTACAATGAGCAGTTCTTC. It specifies CASSMGGGAYNEQFF.

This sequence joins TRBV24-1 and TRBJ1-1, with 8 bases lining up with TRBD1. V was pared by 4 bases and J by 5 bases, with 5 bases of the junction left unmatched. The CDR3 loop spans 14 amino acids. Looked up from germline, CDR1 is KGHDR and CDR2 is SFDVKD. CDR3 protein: CATSDDRGDTEAFF. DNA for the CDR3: TGTGCCACCAGTGACGACAGGGGAGATACTGAAGCTTTCTTT.

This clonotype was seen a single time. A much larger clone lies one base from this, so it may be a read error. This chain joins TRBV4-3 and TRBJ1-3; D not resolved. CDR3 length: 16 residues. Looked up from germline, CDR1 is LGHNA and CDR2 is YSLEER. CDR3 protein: CASSQDWSSAGDTIYF. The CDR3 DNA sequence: TGCGCCAGCAGCCAAGACTGGAGTTCCGCTGGAGACACCATATATTTT.

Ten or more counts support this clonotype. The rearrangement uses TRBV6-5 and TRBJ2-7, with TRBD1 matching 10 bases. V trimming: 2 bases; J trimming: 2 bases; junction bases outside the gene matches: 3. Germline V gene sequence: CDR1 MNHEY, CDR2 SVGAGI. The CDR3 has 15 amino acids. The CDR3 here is CASSYRQGATYEQYF. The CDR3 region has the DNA TGTGCCAGCAGTTACCGACAGGGGGCTACCTACGAGCAGTACTTC.

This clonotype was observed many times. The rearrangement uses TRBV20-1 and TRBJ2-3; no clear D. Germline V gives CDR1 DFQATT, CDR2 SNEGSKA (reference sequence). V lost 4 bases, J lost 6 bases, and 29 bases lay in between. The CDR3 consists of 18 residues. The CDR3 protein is CSAIIRDPVRFQADTQYF. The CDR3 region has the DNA TGCAGTGCTATAATAAGGGATCCGGTCAGGTTCCAAGCGGATACGCAGTATTTT.

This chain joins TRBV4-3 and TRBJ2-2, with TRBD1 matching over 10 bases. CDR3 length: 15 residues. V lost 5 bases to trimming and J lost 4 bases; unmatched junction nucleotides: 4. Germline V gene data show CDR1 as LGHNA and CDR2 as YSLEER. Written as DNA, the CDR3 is TGCGCCAGCAGCTCGGGACAGGGGTTCACCGGGGAGCTGTTTTTT. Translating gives CASSSGQGFTGELFF.

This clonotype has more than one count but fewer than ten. DNA for the CDR3: TGTGCCTGGAGTGGCCTGGACACAGGGTTCAATGAAAAACTGTTTTTT. Translation: CAWSGLDTGFNEKLFF. The chain carries TRBV30 and TRBJ1-4, with D tentatively TRBD1 (6 bases). The V gene lost 1 base and the J gene lost 5 bases, with 17 bases spanning the gap. This CDR3 is built from 16 residues. Germline CDR1 is GTSNPN and CDR2 is SVGIG (reference sequence).

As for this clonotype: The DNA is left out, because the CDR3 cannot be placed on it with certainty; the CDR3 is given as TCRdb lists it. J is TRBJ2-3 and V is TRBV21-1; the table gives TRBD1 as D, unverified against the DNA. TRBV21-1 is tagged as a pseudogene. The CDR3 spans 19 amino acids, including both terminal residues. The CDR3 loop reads CASSKKWAAGTGGPDTQYF.

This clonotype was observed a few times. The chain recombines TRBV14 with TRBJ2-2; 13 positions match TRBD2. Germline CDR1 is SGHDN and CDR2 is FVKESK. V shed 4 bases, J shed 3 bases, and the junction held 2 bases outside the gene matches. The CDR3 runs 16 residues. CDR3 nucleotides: TGTGCCAGCAGCCCGGGACTAGCGGGGCACACCGGGGAGCTGTTTTTT. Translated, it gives CASSPGLAGHTGELFF. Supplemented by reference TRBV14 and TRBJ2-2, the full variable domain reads EAGVTQFPSHSVIEKGQTVTLRCDPISGHDNLYWYRRVMGKEIKFLLHFVKESKQDESGMPNNRFLAERTGGTYSTLKVQPAELEDSGVYFCASSPGLAGHTGELFFGEGSRLTVL.

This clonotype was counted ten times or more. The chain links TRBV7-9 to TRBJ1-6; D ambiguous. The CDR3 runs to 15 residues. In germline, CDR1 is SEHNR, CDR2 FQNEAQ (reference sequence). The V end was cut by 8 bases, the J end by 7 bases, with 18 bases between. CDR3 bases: TGTGCCAGCGGAAGTGAGGGCCGCTCGAATTCACCCCTCCACTTT. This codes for CASGSEGRSNSPLHF.

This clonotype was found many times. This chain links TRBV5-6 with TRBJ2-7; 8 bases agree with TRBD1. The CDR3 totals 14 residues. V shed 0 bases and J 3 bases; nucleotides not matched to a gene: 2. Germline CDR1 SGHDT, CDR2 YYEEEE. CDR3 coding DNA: TGTGCCAGCAGCTTGGCGGGACAGGTCTACGAGCAGTACTTC. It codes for CASSLAGQVYEQYF.

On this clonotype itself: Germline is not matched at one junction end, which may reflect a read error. CDR3: CDSSLGWGANQPQHF. The CDR3 DNA reads as TGTGACAGCAGCTTAGGGTGGGGGGCCAATCAGCCCCAGCATTTT. The V and J genes are TRBV7-6 and TRBJ1-5; possibly TRBD1 for D (6 bases). The CDR3 covers 15 residues. Germline lookup yields CDR1 SGHVS and CDR2 FNYEAQ.

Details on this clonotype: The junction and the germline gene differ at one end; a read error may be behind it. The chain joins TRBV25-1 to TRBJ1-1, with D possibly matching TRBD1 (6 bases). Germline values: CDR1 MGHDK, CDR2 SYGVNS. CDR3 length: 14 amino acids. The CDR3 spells CASSARQAGTEALF. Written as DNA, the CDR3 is TGTGCCAGCAGTGCGAGACAGGCGGGCACTGAAGCTCTCTTT.

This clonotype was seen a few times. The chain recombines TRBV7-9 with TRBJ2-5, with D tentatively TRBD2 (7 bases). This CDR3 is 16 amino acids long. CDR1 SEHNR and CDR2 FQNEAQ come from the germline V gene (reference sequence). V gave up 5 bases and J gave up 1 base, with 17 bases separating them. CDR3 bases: TGTGCCAGCAGCCATCGGGGGGCTGGGACCCAAGAGACCCAGTACTTC. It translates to CASSHRGAGTQETQYF.

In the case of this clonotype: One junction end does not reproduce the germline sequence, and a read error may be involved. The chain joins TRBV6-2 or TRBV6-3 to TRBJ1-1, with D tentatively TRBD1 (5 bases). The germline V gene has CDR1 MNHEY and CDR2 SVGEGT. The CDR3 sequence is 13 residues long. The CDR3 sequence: CASSSQMDTAAFF. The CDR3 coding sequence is TGTGCCAGCAGTTCCCAGATGGACACTGCAGCTTTCTTT.

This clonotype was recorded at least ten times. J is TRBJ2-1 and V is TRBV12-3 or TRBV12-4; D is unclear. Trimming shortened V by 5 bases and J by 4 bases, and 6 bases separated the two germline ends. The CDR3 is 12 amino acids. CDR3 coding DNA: TGTGCCAGCAGTCCAAATTACAATGAGCAGTTCTTC. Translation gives CASSPNYNEQFF.

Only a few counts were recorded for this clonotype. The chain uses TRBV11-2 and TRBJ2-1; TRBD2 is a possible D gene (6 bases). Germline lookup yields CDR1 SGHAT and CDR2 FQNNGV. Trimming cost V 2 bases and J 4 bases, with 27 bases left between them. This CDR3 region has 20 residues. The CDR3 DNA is TGTGCCAGCAGCTTAACGGGGGATCCCAGGGCCCGTTCGCCATACAATGAGCAGTTCTTC. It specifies CASSLTGDPRARSPYNEQFF.

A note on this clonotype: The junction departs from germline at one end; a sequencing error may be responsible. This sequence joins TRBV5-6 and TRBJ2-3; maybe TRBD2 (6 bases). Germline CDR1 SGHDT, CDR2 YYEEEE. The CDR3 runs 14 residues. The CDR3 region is CPSSLPDYTDTQYF. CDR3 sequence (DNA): TGTCCCAGCAGCCTACCGGACTACACAGATACGCAGTATTTT. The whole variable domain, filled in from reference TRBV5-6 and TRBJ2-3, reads DAGVTQSPTHLIKTRGQQVTLRCSPKSGHDTVSWYQQALGQGPQFIFQYYEEEERQRGNFPDRFSGHQFPNYSSELNVNALLLGDSALYLCPSSLPDYTDTQYFGPGTRLTVL.

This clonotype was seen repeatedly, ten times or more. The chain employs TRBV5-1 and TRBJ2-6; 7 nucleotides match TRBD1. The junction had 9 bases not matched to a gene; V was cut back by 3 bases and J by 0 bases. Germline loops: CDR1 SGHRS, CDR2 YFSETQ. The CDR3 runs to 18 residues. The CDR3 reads CASSSGQVPSSGANVLTF. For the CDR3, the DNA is TGCGCCAGCAGCTCTGGACAGGTGCCGAGCTCTGGGGCCAACGTCCTGACTTTC.

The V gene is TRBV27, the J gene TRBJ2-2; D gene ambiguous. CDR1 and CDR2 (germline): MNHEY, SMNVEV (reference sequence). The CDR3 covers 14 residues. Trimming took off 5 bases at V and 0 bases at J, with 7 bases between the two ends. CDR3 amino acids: CASSPYTNTGELFF. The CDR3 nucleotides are TGTGCCAGCAGTCCGTATACGAACACCGGGGAGCTGTTTTTT.

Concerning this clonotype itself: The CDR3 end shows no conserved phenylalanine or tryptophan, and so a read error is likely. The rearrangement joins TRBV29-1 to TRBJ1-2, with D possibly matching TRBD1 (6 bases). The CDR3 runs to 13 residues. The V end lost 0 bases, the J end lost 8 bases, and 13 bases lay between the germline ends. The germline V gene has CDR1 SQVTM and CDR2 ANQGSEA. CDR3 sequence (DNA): TGCAGCGTTGAAGAGCAGGGGCCGGGGGGCTACACCTGC. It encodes CSVEEQGPGGYTC.

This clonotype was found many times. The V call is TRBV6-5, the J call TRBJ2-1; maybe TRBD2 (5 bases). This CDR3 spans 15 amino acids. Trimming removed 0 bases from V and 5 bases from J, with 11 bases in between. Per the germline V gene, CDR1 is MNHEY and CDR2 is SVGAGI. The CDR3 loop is CASSYSPRGHNEQFF. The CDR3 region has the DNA TGTGCCAGCAGTTACTCACCCCGGGGTCACAATGAGCAGTTCTTC.

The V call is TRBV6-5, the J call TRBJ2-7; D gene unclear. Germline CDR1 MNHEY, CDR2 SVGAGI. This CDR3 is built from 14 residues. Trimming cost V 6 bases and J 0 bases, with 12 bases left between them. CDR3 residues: CASRGHASSYEQYF. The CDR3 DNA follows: TGTGCCAGCAGAGGCCACGCGAGCTCCTACGAGCAGTACTTC.

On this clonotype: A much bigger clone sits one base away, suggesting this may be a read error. In DNA, the CDR3 is TGTGCCAGCGGCCAAGCGGGGGTCCAAGAGCCCCAGTACTTC. Residues: CASGQAGVQEPQYF. The rearrangement joins TRBV11-2 to TRBJ2-5; TRBD2 aligns across 8 bases. The CDR3 loop spans 14 amino acids. Germline V CDR1 and CDR2: SGHAT, FQNNGV.

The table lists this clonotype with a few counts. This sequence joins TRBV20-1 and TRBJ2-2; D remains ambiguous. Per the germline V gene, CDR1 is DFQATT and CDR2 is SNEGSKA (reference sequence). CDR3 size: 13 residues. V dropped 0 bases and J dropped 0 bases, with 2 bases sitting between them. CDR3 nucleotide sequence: TGCAGTGCTAGAGACGCGAACACCGGGGAGCTGTTTTTT. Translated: CSARDANTGELFF.

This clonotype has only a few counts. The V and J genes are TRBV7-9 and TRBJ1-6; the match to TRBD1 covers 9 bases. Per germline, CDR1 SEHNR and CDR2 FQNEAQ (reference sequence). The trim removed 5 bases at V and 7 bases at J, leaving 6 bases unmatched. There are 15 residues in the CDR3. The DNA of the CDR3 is TGTGCCAGCAGCATCAGGGACAGGGAGAATTCACCCCTCCACTTT. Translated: CASSIRDRENSPLHF. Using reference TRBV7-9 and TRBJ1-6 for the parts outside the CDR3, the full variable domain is DTGVSQNPRHKITKRGQNVTFRCDPISEHNRLYWYRQTLGQGPEFLTYFQNEAQLEKSRLLSDRFSAERPKGSFSTLEIQRTEQGDSAMYLCASSIRDRENSPLHFGNGTRLTVT.

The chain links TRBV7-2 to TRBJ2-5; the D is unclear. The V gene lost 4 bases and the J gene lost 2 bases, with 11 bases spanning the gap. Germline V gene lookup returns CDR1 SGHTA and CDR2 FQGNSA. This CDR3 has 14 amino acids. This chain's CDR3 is CASSSDVNQETQYF. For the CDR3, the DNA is TGTGCCAGCAGCTCGGACGTAAATCAAGAGACCCAGTACTTC.

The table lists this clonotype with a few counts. The CDR3 DNA reads as TGCGCCAGCAGCCAAGACCGACAGGGGGCCGGCAATCAGCCCCAGCATTTT. Its translation: CASSQDRQGAGNQPQHF. The chain has TRBV4-1 and TRBJ1-5; 10 bases line up with TRBD1. Germline CDR1 and CDR2: MGHRA and YSYEKL. J lost 2 bases, V lost 0 bases, and 4 bases had no gene match. This CDR3 region has 17 residues.

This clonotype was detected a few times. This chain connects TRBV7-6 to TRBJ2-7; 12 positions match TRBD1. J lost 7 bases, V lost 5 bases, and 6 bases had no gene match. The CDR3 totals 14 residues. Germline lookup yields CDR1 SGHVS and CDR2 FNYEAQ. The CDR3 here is CASSQGQGAWEQYF. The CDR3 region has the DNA TGTGCCAGCAGCCAGGGACAGGGGGCCTGGGAGCAGTACTTC.

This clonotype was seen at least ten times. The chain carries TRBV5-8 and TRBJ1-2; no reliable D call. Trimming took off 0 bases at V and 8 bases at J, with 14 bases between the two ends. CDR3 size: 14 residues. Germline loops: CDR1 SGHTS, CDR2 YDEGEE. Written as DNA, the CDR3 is TGTGCCAGCAGCTTGGCTCTAGAGGGCCGAGGCTACACCTTC. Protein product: CASSLALEGRGYTF.

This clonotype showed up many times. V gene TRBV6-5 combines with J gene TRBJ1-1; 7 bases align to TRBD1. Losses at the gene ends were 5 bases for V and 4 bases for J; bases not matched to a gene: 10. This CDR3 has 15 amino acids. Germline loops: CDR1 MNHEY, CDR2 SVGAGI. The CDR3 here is CASSPGQGGITEAFF. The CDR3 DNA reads TGTGCCAGCAGTCCCGGGCAGGGGGGCATCACTGAAGCTTTCTTT.